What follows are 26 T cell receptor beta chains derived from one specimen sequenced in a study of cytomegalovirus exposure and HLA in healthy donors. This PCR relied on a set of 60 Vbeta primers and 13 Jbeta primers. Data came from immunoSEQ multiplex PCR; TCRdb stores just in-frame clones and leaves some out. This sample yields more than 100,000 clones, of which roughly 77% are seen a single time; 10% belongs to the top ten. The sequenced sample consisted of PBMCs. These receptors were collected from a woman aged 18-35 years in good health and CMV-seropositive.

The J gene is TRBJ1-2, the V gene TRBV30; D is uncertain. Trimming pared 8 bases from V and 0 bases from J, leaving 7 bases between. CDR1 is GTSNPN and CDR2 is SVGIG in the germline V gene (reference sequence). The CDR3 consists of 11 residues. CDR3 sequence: CAHSPNYGYTF. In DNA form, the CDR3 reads TGTGCCCACAGCCCTAACTATGGCTACACCTTC.

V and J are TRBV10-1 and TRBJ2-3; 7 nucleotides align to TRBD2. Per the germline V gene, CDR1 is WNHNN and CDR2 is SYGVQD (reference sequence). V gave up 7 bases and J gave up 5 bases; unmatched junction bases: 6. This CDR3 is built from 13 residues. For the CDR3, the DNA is TGCGCCAGCAAAGCGGGGACCCGAGATACGCAGTATTTT. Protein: CASKAGTRDTQYF.

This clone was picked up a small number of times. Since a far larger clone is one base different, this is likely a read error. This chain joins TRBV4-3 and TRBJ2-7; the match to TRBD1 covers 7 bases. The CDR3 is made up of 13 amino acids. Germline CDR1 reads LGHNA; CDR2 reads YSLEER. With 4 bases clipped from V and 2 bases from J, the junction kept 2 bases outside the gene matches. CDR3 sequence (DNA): TGCGCCAGCAGCCGGGACAGAGCCTACGAGCAGTACTTC. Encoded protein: CASSRDRAYEQYF.

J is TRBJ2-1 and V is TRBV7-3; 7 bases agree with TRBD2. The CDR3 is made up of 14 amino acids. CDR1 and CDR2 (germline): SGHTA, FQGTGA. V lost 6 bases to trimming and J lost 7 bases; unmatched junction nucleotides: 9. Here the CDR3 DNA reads TGTGCCAGCAGGGTCATACTGGGAGGGAATGAGCAGTTCTTC. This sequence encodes CASRVILGGNEQFF. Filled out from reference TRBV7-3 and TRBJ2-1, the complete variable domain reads GAGVSQTPSNKVTEKGKYVELRCDPISGHTALYWYRQSLGQGPEFLIYFQGTGAADDSGLPNDRFFAVRPEGSVSTLKIQRTERGDSAVYLCASRVILGGNEQFFGPGTRLTVL.

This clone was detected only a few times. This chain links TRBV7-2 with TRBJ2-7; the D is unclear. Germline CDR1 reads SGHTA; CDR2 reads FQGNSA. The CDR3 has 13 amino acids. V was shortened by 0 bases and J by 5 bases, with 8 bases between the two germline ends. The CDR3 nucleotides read TGTGCCAGCAGCTTAGCGTACAGCAACGAGCAGTACTTC. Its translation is CASSLAYSNEQYF.

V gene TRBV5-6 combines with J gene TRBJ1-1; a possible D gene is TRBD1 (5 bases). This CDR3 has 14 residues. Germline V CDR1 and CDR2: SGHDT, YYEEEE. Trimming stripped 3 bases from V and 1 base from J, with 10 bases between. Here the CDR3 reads CASSSLDKNTEAFF. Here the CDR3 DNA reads TGTGCCAGCAGCTCCCTGGACAAGAACACTGAAGCTTTCTTT. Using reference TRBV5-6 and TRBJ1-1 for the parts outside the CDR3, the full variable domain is DAGVTQSPTHLIKTRGQQVTLRCSPKSGHDTVSWYQQALGQGPQFIFQYYEEEERQRGNFPDRFSGHQFPNYSSELNVNALLLGDSALYLCASSSLDKNTEAFFGQGTRLTVV.

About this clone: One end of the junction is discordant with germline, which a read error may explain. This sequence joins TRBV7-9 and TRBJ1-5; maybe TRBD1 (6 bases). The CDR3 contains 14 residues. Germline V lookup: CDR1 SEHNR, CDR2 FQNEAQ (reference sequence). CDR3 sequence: CASSLQGLGQPQNF. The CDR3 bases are TGTGCCAGCAGTCTACAGGGATTAGGTCAGCCCCAGAATTTT.

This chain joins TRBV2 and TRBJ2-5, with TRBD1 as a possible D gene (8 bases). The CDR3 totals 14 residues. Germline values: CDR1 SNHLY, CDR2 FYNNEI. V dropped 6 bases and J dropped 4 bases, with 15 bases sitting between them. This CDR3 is CASRVTGGVETQYF. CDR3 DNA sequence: TGTGCCAGCAGGGTTACAGGGGGGGTAGAGACCCAGTACTTC.

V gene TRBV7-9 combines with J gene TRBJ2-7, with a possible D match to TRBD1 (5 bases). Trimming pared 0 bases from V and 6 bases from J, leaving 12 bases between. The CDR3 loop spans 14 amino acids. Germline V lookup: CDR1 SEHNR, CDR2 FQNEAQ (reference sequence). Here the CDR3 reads CASSLALRGSEQYF. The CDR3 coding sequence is TGTGCCAGCAGCTTAGCCTTAAGGGGATCCGAGCAGTACTTC.

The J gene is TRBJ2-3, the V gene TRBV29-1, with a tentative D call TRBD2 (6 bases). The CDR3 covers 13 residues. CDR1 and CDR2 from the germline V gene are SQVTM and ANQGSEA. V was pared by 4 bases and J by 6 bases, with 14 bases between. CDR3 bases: TGCAGCGTTGCCCGGGGGAAAGGGGATACGCAGTATTTT. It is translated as CSVARGKGDTQYF.

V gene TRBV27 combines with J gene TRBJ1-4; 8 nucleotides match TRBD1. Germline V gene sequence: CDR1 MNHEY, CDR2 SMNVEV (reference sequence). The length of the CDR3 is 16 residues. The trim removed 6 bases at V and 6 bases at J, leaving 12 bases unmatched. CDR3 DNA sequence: TGTGCCAGCAGCCTACGAACTACAGGGGGAGATGAAAAACTGTTTTTT. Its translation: CASSLRTTGGDEKLFF. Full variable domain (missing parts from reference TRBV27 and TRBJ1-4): EAQVTQNPRYLITVTGKKLTVTCSQNMNHEYMSWYRQDPGLGLRQIYYSMNVEVTDKGDVPEGYKVSRKEKRNFPLILESPSPNQTSLYFCASSLRTTGGDEKLFFGSGTQLSVL.

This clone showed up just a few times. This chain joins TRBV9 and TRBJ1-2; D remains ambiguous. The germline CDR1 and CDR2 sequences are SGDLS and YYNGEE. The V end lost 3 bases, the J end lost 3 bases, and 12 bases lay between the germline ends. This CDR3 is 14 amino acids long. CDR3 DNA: TGTGCCAGCAGCGGAGGGAACCTTCACTATGGCTACACCTTC. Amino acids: CASSGGNLHYGYTF.

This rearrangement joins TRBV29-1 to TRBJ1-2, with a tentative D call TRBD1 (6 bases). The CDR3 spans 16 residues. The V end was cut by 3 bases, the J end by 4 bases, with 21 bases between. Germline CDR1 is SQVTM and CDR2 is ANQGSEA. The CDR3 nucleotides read TGCAGCGTTGACGGAGGTCCGCTTGGCAGGGGCTATGGCTACACCTTC. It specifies CSVDGGPLGRGYGYTF.

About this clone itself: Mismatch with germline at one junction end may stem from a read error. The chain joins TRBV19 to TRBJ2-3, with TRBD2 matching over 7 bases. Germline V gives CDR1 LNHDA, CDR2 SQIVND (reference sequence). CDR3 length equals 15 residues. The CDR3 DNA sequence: TGTGCAAGTAGAAATCCCGGGCTAGCGGCAGATACGCAGTATTTT. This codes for CASRNPGLAADTQYF. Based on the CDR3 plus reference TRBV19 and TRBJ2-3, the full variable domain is DGGITQSPKYLFRKEGQNVTLSCEQNLNHDAMYWYRQDPGQGLRLIYYSQIVNDFQKGDIAEGYSVSREKKESFPLTVTSAQKNPTAFYLCASRNPGLAADTQYFGPGTRLTVL.

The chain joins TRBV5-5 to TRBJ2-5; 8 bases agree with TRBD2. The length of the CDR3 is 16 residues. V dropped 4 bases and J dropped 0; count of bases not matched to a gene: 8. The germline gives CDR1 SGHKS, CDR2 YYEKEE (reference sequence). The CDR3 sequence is CASSDQWRGDQETQYF. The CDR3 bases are TGTGCCAGCAGCGATCAATGGCGGGGGGACCAAGAGACCCAGTACTTC.

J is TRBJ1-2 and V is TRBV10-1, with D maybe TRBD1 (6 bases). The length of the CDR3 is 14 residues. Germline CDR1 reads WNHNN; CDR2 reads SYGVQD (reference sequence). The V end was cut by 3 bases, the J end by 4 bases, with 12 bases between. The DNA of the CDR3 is TGCGCCAGCAGTGAAACAGGGATGCCCTATGGCTACACCTTC. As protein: CASSETGMPYGYTF.

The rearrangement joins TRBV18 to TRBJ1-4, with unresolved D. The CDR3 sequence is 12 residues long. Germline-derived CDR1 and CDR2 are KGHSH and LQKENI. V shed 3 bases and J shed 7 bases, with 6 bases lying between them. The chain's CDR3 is CASSPLGEKLFF. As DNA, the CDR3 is TGTGCCAGCTCACCTCTCGGTGAAAAACTGTTTTTT.

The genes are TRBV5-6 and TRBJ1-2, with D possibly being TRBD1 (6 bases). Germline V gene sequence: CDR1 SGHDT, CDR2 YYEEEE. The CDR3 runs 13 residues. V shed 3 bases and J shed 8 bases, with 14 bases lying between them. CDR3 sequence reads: CASSSSQGRGYTF. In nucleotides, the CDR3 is TGTGCCAGCAGCTCCTCACAGGGACGAGGCTACACCTTC.

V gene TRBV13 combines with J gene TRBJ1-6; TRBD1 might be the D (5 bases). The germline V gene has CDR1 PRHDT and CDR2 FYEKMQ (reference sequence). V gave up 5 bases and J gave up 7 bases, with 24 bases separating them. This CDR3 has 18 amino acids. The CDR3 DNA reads TGTGCCAGCAGCAGAATGGGGCAAGTGGCAGGGCAGAATTCACCCCTCCACTTT. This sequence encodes CASSRMGQVAGQNSPLHF. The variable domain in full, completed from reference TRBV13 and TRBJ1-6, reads AAGVIQSPRHLIKEKRETATLKCYPIPRHDTVYWYQQGPGQDPQFLISFYEKMQSDKGSIPDRFSAQQFSDYHSELNMSSLELGDSALYFCASSRMGQVAGQNSPLHFGNGTRLTVT.

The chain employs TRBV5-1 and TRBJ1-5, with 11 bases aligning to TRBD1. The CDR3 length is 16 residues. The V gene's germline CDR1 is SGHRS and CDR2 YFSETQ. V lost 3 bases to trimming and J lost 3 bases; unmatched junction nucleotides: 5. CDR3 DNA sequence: TGCGCCAGCAGCTCCGGGACAGGGGGTTCCAATCAGCCCCAGCATTTT. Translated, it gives CASSSGTGGSNQPQHF.

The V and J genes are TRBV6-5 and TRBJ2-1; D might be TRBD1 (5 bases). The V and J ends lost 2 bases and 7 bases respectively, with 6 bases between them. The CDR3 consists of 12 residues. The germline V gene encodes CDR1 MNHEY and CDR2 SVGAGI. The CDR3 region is CASSYPGNEQFF. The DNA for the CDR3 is TGTGCCAGCAGTTACCCAGGGAATGAGCAGTTCTTC.

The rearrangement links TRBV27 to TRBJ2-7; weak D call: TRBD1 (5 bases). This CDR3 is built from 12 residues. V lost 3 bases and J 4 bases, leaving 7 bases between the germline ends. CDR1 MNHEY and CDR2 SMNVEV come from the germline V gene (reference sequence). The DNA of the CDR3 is TGTGCCAGCAGTTTTTCAGGGTACGAGCAGTACTTC. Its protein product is CASSFSGYEQYF.

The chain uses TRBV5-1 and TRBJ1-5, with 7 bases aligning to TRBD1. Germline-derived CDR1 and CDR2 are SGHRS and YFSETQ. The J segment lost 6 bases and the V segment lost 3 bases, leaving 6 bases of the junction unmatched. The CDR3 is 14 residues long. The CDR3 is CASSSRQGGQPQHF. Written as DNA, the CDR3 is TGCGCCAGCAGCTCTCGACAGGGTGGTCAGCCCCAGCATTTT.

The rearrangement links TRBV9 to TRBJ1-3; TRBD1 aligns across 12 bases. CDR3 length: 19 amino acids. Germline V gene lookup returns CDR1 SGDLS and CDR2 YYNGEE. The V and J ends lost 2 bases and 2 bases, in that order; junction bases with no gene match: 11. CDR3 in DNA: TGTGCCAGCAGCGTGGTCCCGGGACAGGGGGCGGTTGCTGGAAACACCATATATTTT. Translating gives CASSVVPGQGAVAGNTIYF. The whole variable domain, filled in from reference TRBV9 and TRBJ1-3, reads DSGVTQTPKHLITATGQRVTLRCSPRSGDLSVYWYQQSLDQGLQFLIQYYNGEERAKGNILERFSAQQFPDLHSELNLSSLELGDSALYFCASSVVPGQGAVAGNTIYFGEGSWLTVV.

Here the CDR3 reads CASSLSGGIKNEQFF. CDR3 coding DNA: TGTGCCAGCAGCTTGAGTGGCGGAATAAAGAATGAGCAGTTCTTC. V and J are TRBV11-2 and TRBJ2-1; D gene uncertain. Germline loops: CDR1 SGHAT, CDR2 FQNNGV. Deletions cut 3 bases from V and 7 bases from J, with 16 bases between. The CDR3 loop spans 15 amino acids. Full variable domain (rest looked up from reference TRBV11-2 and TRBJ2-1): EAGVAQSPRYKIIEKRQSVAFWCNPISGHATLYWYQQILGQGPKLLIQFQNNGVVDDSQLPKDRFSAERLKGVDSTLKIQPAKLEDSAVYLCASSLSGGIKNEQFFGPGTRLTVL.

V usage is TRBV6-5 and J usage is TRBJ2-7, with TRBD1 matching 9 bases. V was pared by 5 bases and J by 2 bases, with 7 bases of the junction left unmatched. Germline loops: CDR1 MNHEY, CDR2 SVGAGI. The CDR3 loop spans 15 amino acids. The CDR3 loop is CASSQRTGVPYEQYF. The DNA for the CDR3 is TGTGCCAGCAGTCAAAGGACAGGGGTCCCCTACGAGCAGTACTTC.